The 6 T cell receptor beta chains listed next were all sequenced from one sample in a study of blood T cell repertoires in COVID-19. Produced via immunoSEQ multiplex PCR; TCRdb's table is partial and in-frame only. The sample holds a few hundred thousand clones, 84% seen once. Sequencing was performed on peripheral blood. These receptors were taken from a woman older than 75 with COVID-19, enrolled during active disease.

CDR3 loop: CASSPHKQGNYGYTF. The DNA of the CDR3 is TGTGCCAGCAGCCCTCATAAACAGGGAAACTATGGCTACACCTTC. This chain joins TRBV5-5 and TRBJ1-2, with a possible D match to TRBD1 (6 bases). This CDR3 contains 15 residues. The germline gives CDR1 SGHKS, CDR2 YYEKEE (reference sequence). V was trimmed by 4 bases and J by 2 bases, leaving 15 bases between them. Using reference TRBV5-5 and TRBJ1-2 for the parts outside the CDR3, the full variable domain is DAGVTQSPTHLIKTRGQQVTLRCSPISGHKSVSWYQQVLGQGPQFIFQYYEKEERGRGNFPDRFSARQFPNYSSELNVNALLLGDSALYLCASSPHKQGNYGYTFGSGTRLTVV.

The rearrangement joins TRBV19 to TRBJ2-5, with D perhaps TRBD1 (6 bases). Germline-derived CDR1 and CDR2 are LNHDA and SQIVND (reference sequence). This CDR3 contains 13 residues. V was clipped by 4 bases and J by 1 base, with 7 bases between them. The CDR3 here is CASSRDIQETQYF. The DNA for the CDR3 is TGTGCCAGTAGTAGGGACATCCAAGAGACCCAGTACTTC.

The chain recombines TRBV5-1 with TRBJ2-5; D may be TRBD2 (6 bases). This CDR3 comprises 13 residues. Trimming left V 4 bases short and J 7 bases short, with 14 bases between. CDR1 is SGHRS, CDR2 YFSETQ, per germline. The CDR3 is CASSQVPGGTQYF. The DNA for the CDR3 is TGCGCCAGCAGCCAAGTCCCCGGGGGGACCCAGTACTTC.

The chain links TRBV14 to TRBJ2-7, with D uncertain. This CDR3 contains 13 residues. CDR1 is SGHDN and CDR2 is FVKESK in the germline V gene. The V and J ends lost 1 base and 6 bases respectively, with 10 bases between them. CDR3 bases: TGTGCCAGCAGCCAAGGGCTGGGCACCGAGCAGTACGTC. Residues: CASSQGLGTEQYV.

The chain recombines TRBV12-3 or TRBV12-4 with TRBJ1-6; D gene ambiguous. The CDR3 extends over 13 amino acids. V was clipped by 2 bases and J by 7 bases, with 6 bases between them. In nucleotides, the CDR3 is TGTGCCAGCAGTTTAACAGAAAATTCACCCCTCCACTTT. It is translated as CASSLTENSPLHF.

The rearrangement links TRBV28 to TRBJ2-5, with a weak D call TRBD2 (5 bases). The CDR3 runs to 13 residues. CDR1 MDHEN and CDR2 SYDVKM come from the germline V gene. V lost 10 bases and J 6 bases, leaving 18 bases between the germline ends. CDR3 sequence: CATAAWEPKTQYF. In DNA form, the CDR3 reads TGTGCCACGGCGGCCTGGGAGCCGAAGACCCAGTACTTC.